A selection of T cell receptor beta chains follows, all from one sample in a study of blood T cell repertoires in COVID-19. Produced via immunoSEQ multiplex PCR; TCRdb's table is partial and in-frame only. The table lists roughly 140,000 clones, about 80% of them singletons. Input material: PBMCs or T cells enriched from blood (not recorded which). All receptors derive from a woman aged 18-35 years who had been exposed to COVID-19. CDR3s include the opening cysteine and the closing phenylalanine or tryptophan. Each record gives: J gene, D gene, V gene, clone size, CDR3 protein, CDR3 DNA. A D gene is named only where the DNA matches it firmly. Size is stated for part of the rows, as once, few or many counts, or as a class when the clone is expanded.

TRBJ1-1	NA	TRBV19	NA	CASSIRGGSNTEAFF	TGTGCCAGTAGTATCCGGGGGGGTTCCAACACTGAAGCTTTCTTT
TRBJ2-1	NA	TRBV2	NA	CASSRDSYNEQFF	TGTGCCAGTTCCAGGGACTCCTACAATGAGCAGTTCTTC
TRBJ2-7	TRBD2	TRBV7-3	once	CASSLAGGPSYEQYF	TGTGCCAGCAGCCTAGCGGGAGGGCCCTCCTACGAGCAGTACTTC
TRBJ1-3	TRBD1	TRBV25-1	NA	CASSPGGGYGNTIYF	TGTGCCAGCAGTCCAGGGGGCGGGTATGGAAACACCATATATTTT
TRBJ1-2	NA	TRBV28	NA	CASTELGDGYTF	TGTGCCAGCACCGAGCTCGGAGACGGCTACACCTTC
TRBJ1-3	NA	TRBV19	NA	CASSILYSSGNTIYF	TGTGCCAGTAGTATACTGTACAGCTCTGGAAACACCATATATTTT
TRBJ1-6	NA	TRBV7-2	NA	CASSATGTPNSPLHF	TGTGCCAGCAGCGCAACCGGGACACCCAATTCACCCCTCCACTTT
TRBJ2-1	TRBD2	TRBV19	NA	CASSPAGHNEQFF	TGTGCCAGTAGTCCAGCGGGGCACAATGAGCAGTTCTTC
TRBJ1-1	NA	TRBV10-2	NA	CASSGPTADPNTEAFF	TGCGCCAGCAGTGGCCCGACTGCGGATCCGAACACTGAAGCTTTCTTT
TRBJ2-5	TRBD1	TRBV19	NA	CASSTRQGGETQYF	TGTGCCAGTAGTACTAGACAGGGCGGGGAGACCCAGTACTTC
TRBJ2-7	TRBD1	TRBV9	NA	CASSEGTGEQYF	TGTGCCAGCAGCGAGGGGACAGGCGAGCAGTACTTC
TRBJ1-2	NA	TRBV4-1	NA	CASSQDHDSLYGYTF	TGCGCCAGCAGCCAAGATCACGACAGCCTCTATGGCTACACCTTC
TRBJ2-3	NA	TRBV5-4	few	CASSLDGLLTSTDTQYF	TGTGCCAGCAGCTTGGACGGACTATTGACAAGCACAGATACGCAGTATTTT
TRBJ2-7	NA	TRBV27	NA	CASSLSSQGFAYEQYF	TGTGCCAGCAGTTTATCGAGCCAGGGGTTTGCCTACGAGCAGTACTTC
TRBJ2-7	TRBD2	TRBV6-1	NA	CASSESGRIYEQYF	TGTGCCAGCAGTGAAAGCGGGAGGATCTACGAGCAGTACTTC
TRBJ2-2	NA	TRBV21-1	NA	CASSLRDSANTGELFF	TGTGCCAGCAGCCTCCGGGACAGCGCGAACACCGGGGAGCTGTTTTTT
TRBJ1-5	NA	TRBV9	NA	CASSLDDRSDQPQHF	TGTGCCAGCAGTCTAGACGACAGGTCCGATCAGCCCCAGCATTTT
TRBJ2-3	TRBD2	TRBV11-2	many	CASSERSGTYSTDTQYF	TGTGCCAGCAGCGAACGTAGCGGGACGTATAGCACAGATACGCAGTATTTT
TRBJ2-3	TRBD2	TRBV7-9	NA	CASSLAVGLVMADTQYF	TGTGCCAGCAGCTTAGCTGTGGGACTAGTAATGGCAGATACGCAGTATTTT
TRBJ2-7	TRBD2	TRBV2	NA	CASRTAGGLYEQYF	TGTGCCAGCAGGACAGCGGGAGGTCTTTACGAGCAGTACTTC
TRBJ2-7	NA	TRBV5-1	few	CASSLAPPGTPTGWQYF	TGCGCCAGCAGCTTGGCTCCCCCCGGGACACCAACCGGCTGGCAGTACTTC
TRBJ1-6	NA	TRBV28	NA	CASNQNSPLHF	TGTGCCAGCAATCAGAATTCACCCCTCCACTTT
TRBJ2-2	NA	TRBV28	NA	CASSSIKPPGELFF	TGTGCCAGCAGCTCTATAAAACCCCCAGGGGAGCTGTTTTTT
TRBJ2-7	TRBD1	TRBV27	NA	CASSFGRGLAEQYF	TGTGCCAGCAGTTTCGGCAGGGGGCTTGCCGAGCAGTACTTC
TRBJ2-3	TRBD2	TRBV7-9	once	CASSSGRGTDTQYF	TGTGCCAGCAGCTCGGGGAGGGGCACAGATACGCAGTATTTT
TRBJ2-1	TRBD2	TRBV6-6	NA	CASSPLRGRFLNEQFF	TGTGCCAGCAGCCCACTACGCGGGAGATTCCTCAATGAGCAGTTCTTC